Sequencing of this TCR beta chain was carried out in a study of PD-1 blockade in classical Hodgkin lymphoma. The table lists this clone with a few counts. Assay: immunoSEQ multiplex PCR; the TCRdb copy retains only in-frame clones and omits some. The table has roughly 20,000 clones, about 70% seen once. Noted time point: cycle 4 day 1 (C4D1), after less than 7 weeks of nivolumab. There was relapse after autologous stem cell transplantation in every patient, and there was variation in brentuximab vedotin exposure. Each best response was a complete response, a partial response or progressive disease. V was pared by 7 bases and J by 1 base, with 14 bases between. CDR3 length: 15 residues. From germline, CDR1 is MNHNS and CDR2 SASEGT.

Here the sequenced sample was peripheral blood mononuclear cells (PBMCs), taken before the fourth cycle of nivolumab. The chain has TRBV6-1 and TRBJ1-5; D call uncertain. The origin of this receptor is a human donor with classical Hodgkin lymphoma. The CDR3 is CASMGLLGSNQPQHF. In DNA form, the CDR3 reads TGTGCCAGCATGGGTCTCCTAGGCAGCAATCAGCCCCAGCATTTT.